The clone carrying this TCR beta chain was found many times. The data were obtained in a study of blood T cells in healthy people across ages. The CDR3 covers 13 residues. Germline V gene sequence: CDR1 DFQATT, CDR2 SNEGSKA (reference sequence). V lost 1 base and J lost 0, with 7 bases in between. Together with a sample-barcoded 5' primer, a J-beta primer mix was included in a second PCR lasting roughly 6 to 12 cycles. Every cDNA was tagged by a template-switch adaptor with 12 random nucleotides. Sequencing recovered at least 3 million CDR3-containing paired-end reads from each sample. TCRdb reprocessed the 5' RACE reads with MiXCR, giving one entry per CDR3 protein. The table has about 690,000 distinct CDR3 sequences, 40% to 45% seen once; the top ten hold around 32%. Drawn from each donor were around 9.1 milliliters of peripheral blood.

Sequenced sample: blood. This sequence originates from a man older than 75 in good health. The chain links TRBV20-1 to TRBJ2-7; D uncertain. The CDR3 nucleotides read TGCAGTGCTAGAGTTGCGAGCTCCTACGAGCAGTACTTC. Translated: CSARVASSYEQYF.